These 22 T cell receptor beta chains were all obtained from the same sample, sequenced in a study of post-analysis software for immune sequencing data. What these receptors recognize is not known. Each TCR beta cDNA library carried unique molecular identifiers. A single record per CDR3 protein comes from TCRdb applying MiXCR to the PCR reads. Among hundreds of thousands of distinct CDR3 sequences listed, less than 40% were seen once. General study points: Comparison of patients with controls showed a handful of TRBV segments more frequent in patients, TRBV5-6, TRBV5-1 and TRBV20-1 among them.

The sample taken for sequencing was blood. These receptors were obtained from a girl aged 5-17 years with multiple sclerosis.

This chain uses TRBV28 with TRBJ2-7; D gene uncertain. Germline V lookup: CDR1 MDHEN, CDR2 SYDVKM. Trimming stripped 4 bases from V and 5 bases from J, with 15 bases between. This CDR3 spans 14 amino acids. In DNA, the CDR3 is TGTGCCAGCAGTTCCGGGTCCGGCGGCGACGAGCAGTACTTC. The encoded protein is CASSSGSGGDEQYF.

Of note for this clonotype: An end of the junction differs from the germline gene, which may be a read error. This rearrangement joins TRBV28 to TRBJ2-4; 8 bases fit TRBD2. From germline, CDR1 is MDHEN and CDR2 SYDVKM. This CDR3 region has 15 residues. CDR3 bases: TGTGCCAGCAAGGGTCGGGGGGGCCGTAAAAACGTTCAGTACTTC. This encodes CASKGRGGRKNVQYF.

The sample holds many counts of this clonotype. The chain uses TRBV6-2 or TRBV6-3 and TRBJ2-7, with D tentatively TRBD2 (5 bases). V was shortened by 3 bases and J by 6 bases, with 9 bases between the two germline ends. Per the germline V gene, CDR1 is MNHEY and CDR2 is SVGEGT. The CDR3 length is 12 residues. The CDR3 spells CASSYSVGEQYF. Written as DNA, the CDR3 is TGTGCCAGCAGTTATAGCGTCGGCGAGCAGTACTTC.

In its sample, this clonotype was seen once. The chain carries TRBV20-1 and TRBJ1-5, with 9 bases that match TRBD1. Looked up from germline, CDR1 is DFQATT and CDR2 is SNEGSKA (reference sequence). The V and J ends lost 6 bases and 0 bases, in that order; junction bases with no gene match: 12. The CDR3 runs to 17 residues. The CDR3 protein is CSALRDRALSSNQPQHF. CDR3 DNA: TGCAGTGCACTTCGGGACAGGGCGTTATCTAGCAATCAGCCCCAGCATTTT.

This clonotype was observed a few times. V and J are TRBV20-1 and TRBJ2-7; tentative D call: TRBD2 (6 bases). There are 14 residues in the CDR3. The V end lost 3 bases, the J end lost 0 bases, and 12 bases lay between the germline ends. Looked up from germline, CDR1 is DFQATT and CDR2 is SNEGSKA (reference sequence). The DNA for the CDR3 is TGCAGTGCTAGGGGCGGGGAAAGCTCCTACGAGCAGTACTTC. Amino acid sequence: CSARGGESSYEQYF.

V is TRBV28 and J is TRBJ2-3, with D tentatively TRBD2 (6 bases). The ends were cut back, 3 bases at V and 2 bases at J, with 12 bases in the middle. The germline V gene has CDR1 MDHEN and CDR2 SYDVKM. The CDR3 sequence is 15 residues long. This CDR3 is CASSFVGGNTDTQYF. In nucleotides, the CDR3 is TGTGCCAGCAGTTTTGTGGGGGGAAACACAGATACGCAGTATTTT.

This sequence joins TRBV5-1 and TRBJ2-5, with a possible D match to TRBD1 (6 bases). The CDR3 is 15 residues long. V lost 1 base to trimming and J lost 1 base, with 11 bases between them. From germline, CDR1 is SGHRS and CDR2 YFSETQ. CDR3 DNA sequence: TGCGCCAGCAGCTTGATACCAGGGGCCCAAGAGACCCAGTACTTC. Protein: CASSLIPGAQETQYF.

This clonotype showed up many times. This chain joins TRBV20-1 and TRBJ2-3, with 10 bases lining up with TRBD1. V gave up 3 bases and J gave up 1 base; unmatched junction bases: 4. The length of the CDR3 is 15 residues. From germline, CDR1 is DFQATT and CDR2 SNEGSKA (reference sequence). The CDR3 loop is CSASTGTGGTDTQYF. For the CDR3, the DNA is TGCAGTGCTAGTACCGGGACAGGGGGCACAGATACGCAGTATTTT.

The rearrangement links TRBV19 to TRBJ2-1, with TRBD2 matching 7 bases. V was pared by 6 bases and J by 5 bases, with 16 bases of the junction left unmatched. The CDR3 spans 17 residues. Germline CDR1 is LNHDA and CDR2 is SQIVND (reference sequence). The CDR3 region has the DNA TGTGCCAGTAGCCGACCTGGGAGGGGCACGCCTAACAATGAGCAGTTCTTC. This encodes CASSRPGRGTPNNEQFF.

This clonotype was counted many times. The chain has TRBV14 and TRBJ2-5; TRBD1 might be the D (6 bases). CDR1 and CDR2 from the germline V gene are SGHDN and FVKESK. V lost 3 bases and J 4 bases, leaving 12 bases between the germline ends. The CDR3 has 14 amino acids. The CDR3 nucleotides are TGTGCCAGCAGCCAGTCGCGCAGGGGAGAGACCCAGTACTTC. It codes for CASSQSRRGETQYF.

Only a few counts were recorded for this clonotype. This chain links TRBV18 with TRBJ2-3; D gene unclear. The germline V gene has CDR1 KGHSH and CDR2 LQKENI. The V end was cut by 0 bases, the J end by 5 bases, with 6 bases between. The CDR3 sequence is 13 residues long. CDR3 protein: CASSPPIIDTQYF. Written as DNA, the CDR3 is TGTGCCAGCTCACCACCAATAATAGATACGCAGTATTTT.

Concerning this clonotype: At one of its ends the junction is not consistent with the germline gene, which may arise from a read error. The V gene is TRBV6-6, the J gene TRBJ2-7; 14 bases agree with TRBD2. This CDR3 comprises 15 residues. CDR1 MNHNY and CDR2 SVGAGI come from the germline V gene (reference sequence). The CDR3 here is CTSSYGTSGGNEQYF. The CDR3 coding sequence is TGTACCAGCAGTTACGGGACTAGCGGGGGTAATGAGCAGTACTTC.

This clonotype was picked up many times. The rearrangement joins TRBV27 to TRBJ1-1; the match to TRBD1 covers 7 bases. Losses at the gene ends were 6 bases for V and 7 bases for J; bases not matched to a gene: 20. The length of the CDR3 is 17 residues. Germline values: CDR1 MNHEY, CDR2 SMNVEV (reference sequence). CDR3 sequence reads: CASSSLSLTGDYDEAFF. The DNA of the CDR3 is TGTGCCAGCAGCTCCCTGTCCCTCACAGGGGATTATGATGAAGCTTTCTTT.

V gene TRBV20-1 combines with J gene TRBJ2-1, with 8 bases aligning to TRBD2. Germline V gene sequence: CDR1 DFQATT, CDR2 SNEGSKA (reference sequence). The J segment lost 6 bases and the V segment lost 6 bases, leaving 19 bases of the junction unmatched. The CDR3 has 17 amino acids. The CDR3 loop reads CSAQSREREWVINEQFF. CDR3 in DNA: TGCAGTGCCCAGTCGAGGGAGCGGGAGTGGGTTATCAATGAGCAGTTCTTC.

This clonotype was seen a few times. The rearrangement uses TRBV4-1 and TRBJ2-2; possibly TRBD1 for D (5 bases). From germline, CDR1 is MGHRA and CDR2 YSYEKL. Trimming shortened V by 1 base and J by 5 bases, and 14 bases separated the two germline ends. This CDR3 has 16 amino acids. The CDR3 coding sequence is TGCGCCAGCAGCCAAGTTGATCAGGGCCATACCGGGGAGCTGTTTTTT. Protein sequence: CASSQVDQGHTGELFF.

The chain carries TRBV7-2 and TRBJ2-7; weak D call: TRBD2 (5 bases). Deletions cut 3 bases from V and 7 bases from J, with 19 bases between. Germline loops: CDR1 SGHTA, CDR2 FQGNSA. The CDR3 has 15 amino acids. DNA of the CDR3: TGTGCCAGCAGCTTGAGGGAGAGCTCCTACGATGAGCAGTACTTC. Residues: CASSLRESSYDEQYF.

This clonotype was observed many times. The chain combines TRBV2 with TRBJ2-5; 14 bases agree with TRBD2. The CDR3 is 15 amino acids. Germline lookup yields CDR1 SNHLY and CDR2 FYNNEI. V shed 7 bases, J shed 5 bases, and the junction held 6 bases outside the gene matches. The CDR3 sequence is CASKGTSGRDETQYF. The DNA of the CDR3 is TGTGCCAGCAAGGGGACTAGCGGGAGAGATGAGACCCAGTACTTC.

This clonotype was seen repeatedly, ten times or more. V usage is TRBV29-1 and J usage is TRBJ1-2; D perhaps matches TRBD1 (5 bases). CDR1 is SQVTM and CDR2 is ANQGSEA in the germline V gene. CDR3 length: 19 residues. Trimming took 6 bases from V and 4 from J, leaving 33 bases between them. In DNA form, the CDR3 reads TGCAGCGTCCCGGACACCTTACGAGGCGGGTTGATCGCCTCCTATGGCTACACCTTC. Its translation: CSVPDTLRGGLIASYGYTF. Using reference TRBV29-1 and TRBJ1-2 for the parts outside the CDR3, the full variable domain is SAVISQKPSRDICQRGTSLTIQCQVDSQVTMMFWYRQQPGQSLTLIATANQGSEATYESGFVIDKFPISRPNLTFSTLTVSNMSPEDSSIYLCSVPDTLRGGLIASYGYTFGSGTRLTVV.

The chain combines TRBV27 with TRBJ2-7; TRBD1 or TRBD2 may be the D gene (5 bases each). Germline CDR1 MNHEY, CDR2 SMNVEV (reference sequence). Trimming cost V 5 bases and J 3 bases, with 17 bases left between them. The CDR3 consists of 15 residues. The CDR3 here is CASSPYNGDGYEQYF. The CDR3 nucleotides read TGTGCCAGCAGTCCCTATAATGGGGACGGCTACGAGCAGTACTTC.

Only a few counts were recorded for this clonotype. The CDR3 sequence is CASTAGGLGNQPQHF. In nucleotides, the CDR3 is TGTGCCAGCACCGCCGGGGGACTTGGCAATCAGCCCCAGCATTTT. The V call is TRBV12-3 or TRBV12-4, the J call TRBJ1-5, with a tentative D call TRBD1 (5 bases). Trimming removed 7 bases at V and 2 bases at J, with 15 bases between. The CDR3 runs to 15 residues.

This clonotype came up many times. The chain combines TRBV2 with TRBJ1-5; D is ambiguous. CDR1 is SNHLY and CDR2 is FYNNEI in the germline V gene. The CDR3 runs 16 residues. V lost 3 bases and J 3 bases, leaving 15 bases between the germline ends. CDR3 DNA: TGTGCCAGCAGTGACAACGGGGAGTGGATCAATCAGCCCCAGCATTTT. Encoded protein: CASSDNGEWINQPQHF.

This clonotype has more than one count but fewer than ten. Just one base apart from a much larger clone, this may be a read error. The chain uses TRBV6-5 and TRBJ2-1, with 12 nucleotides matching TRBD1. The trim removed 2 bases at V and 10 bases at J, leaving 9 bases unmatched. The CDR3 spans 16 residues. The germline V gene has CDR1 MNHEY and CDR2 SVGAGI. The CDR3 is CASSYGGGQGAGEQFF. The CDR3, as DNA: TGTGCCAGCAGTTACGGAGGGGGACAGGGGGCGGGAGAGCAGTTCTTC.